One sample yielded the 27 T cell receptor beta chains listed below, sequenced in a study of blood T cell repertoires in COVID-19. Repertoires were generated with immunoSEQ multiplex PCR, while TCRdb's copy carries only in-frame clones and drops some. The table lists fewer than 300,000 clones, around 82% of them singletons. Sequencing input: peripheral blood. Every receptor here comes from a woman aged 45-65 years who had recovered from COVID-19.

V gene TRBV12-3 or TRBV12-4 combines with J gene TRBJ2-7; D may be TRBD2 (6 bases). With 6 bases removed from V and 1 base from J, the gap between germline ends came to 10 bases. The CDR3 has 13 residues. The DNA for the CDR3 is TGTGCCAGCAGCCTGACTAGTTCCTACGAGCAGTACTTC. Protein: CASSLTSSYEQYF.

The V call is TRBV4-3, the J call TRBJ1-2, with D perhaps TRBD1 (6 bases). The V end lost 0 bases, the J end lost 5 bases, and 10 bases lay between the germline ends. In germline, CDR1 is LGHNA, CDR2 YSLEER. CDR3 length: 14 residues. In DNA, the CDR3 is TGCGCCAGCAGCCAAGAGGGGGCAAGTTATGGCTACACCTTC. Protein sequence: CASSQEGASYGYTF.

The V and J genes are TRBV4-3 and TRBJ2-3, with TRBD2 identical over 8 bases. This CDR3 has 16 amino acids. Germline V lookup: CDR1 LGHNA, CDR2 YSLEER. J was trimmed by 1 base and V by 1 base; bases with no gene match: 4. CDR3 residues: CASSQGAAGGTDTQYF. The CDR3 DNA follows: TGCGCCAGCAGCCAAGGTGCAGCGGGAGGCACAGATACGCAGTATTTT.

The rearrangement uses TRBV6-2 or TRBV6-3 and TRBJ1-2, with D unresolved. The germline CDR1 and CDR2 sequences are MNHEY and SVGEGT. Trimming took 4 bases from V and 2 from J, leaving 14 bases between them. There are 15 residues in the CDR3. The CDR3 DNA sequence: TGTGCCAGCAGTTCGCCGGAGACGGGGAACTATGGCTACACCTTC. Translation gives CASSSPETGNYGYTF.

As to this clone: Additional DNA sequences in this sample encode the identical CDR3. CDR3 in DNA: TGTGCCTGGAGTGTACGGGGAGGAGGGCAGCCCCAGCATTTT. Protein sequence: CAWSVRGGGQPQHF. J is TRBJ1-5 and V is TRBV30, with D hard to call. Trimming cost V 0 bases and J 7 bases, with 13 bases left between them. CDR1 and CDR2 (germline): GTSNPN, SVGIG (reference sequence). This CDR3 region has 14 residues.

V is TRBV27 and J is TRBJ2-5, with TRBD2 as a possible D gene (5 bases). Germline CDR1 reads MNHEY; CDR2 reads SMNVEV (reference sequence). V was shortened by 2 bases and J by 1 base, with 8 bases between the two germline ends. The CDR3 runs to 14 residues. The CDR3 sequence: CASSLGGFQETQYF. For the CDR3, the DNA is TGTGCCAGCAGTTTAGGAGGTTTCCAAGAGACCCAGTACTTC.

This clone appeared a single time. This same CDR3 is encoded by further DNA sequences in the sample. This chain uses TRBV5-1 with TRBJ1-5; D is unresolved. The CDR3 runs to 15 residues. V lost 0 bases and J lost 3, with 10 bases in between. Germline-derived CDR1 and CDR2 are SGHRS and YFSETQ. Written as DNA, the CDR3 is TGCGCCAGCAGCTTGGCCCCGGGGAACAATCAGCCCCAGCATTTT. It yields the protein CASSLAPGNNQPQHF.

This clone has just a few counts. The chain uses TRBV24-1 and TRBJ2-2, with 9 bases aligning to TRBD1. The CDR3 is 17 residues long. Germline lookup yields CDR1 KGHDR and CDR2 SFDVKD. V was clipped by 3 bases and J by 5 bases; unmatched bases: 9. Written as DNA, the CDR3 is TGTGCCACCAGTGATCTACCGGGACAGGGTTTTACCGGGGAGCTGTTTTTT. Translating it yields CATSDLPGQGFTGELFF.

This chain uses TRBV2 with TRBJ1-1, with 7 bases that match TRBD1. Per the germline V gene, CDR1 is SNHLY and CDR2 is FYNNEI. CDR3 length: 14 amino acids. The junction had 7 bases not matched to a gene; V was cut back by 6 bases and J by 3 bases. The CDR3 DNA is TGTGCCAGCAGCAAAGAGGGGGCCCACACTGAAGCTTTCTTT. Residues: CASSKEGAHTEAFF.

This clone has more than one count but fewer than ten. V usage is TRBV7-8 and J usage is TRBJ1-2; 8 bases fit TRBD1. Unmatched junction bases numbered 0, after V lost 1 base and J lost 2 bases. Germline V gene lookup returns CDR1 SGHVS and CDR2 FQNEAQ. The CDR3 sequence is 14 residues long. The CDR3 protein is CASSLGTGNYGYTF. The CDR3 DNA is TGTGCCAGCAGCTTAGGGACAGGGAACTATGGCTACACCTTC.

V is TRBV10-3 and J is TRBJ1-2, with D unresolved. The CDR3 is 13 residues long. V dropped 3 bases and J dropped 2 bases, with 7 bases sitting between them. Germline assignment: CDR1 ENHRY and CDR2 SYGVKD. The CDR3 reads CAISEPGNYGYTF. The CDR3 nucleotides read TGTGCCATCAGTGAACCGGGGAACTATGGCTACACCTTC.

DNA of the CDR3: TGTGCCAGCAGCGTAGTTGACAGTCTGAACACTGAAGCTTTCTTT. It codes for CASSVVDSLNTEAFF. V gene TRBV9 combines with J gene TRBJ1-1; D is perhaps TRBD1 (5 bases). V was cut by 0 bases and J by 0 bases, with 9 bases left in between. The CDR3 runs 15 residues. The germline V gene encodes CDR1 SGDLS and CDR2 YYNGEE.

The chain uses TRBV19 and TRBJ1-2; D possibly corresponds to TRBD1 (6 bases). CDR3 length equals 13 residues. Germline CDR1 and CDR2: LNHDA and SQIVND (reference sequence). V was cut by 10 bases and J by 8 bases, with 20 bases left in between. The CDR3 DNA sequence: TGTGCCACCAGCAGGGGCGGGTTAGGGGGCTACACCTTC. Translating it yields CATSRGGLGGYTF.

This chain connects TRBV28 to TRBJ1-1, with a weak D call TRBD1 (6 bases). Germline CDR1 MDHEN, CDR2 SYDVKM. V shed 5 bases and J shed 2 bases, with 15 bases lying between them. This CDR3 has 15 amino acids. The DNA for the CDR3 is TGTGCCAGCAGTACCGACAGGCAAGTAAACACTGAAGCTTTCTTT. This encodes CASSTDRQVNTEAFF.

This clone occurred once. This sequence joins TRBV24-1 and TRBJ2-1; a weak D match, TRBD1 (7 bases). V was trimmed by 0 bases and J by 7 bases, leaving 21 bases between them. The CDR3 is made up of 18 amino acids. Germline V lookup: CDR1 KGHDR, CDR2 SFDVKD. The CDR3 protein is CATSDLGSGGARGNEQFF. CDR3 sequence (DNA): TGTGCCACCAGTGATTTGGGTTCGGGCGGGGCCAGGGGGAATGAGCAGTTCTTC.

The CDR3 DNA reads as TGTGCCACCGCGTCCGGGACAGGCAGCACCGGGGAGCTGTTTTTT. This encodes CATASGTGSTGELFF. The V gene is TRBV10-3, the J gene TRBJ2-2, with TRBD1 identical over 8 bases. Germline values: CDR1 ENHRY, CDR2 SYGVKD. The CDR3 covers 15 residues. The V gene end was trimmed by 10 bases and the J gene end by 4 bases; junction bases not matched to a gene: 11.

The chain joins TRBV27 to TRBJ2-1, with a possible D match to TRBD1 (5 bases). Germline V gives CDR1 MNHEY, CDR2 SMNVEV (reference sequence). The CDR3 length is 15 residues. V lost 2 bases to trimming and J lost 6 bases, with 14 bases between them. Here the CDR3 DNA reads TGTGCCAGCAGTTTAGTAGGGGCATCTGGCAATGAGCAGTTCTTC. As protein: CASSLVGASGNEQFF.

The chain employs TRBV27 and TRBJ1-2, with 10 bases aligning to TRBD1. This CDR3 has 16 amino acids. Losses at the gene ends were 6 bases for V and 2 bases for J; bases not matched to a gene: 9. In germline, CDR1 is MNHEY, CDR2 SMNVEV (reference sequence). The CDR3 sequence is CASSFNPGQGNYGYTF. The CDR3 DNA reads TGTGCCAGCAGCTTTAATCCGGGACAGGGGAACTATGGCTACACCTTC.

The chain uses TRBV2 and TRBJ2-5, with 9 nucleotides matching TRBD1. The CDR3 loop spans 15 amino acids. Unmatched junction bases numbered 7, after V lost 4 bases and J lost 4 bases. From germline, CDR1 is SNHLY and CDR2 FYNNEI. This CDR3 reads CASSAEGQGGETQYF. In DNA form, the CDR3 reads TGTGCCAGCAGTGCGGAGGGACAGGGTGGAGAGACCCAGTACTTC.

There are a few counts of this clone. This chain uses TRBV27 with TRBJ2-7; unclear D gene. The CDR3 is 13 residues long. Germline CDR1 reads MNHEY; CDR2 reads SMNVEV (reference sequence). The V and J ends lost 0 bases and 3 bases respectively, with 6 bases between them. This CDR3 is CASSLSFVYEQYF. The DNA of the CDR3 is TGTGCCAGCAGTTTATCCTTTGTCTACGAGCAGTACTTC.

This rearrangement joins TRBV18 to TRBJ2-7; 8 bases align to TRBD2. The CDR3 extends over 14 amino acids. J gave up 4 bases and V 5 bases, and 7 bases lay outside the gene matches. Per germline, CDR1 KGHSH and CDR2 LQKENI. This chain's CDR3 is CASSSATGGYEQYF. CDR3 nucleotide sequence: TGTGCCAGCTCAAGTGCGACGGGAGGGTACGAGCAGTACTTC. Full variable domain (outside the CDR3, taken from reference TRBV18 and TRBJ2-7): NAGVMQNPRHLVRRRGQEARLRCSPMKGHSHVYWYRQLPEEGLKFMVYLQKENIIDESGMPKERFSAEFPKEGPSILRIQQVVRGDSAAYFCASSSATGGYEQYFGPGTRLTVT.

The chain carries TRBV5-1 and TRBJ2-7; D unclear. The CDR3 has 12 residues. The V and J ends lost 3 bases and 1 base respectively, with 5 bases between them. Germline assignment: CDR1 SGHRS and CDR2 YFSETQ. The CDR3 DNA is TGCGCCAGCAGCTCCCCTTCCTACGAGCAGTACTTC. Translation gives CASSSPSYEQYF.

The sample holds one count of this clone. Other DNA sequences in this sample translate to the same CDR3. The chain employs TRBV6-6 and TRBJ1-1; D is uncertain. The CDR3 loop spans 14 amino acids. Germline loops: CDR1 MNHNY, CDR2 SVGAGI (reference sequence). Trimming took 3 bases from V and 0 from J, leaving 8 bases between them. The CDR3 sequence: CASSYPEMNTEAFF. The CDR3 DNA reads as TGTGCCAGCAGTTATCCTGAGATGAACACTGAAGCTTTCTTT.

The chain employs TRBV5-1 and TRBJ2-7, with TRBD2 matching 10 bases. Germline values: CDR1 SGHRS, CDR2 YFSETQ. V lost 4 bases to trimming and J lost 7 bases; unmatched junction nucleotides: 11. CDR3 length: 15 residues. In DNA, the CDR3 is TGCGCCAGCAGCCGCGGGACTAGCGTAGGTCGAGAGCAGTACTTC. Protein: CASSRGTSVGREQYF.

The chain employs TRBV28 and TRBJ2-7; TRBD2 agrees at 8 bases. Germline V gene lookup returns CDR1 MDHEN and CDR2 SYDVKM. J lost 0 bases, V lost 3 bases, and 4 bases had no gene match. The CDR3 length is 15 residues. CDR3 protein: CASSFRGRTSYEQYF. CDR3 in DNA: TGTGCCAGCAGTTTCCGCGGGAGGACCTCCTACGAGCAGTACTTC.

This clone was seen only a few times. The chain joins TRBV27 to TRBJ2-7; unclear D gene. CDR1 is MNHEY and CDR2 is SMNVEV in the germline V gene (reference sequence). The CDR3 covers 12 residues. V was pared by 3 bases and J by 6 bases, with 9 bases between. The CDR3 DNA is TGTGCCAGCAGTTTTTTAAATCGCGAGCAGTACTTC. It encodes CASSFLNREQYF.

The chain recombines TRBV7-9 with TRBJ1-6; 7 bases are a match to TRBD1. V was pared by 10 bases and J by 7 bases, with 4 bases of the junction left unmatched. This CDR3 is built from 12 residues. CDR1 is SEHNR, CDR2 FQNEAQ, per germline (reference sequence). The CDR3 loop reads CAIQGQNSPLHF. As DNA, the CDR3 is TGTGCCATCCAGGGACAGAATTCACCCCTCCACTTT.